This T cell receptor (beta chain) was captured by sequencing in a study of cytomegalovirus exposure and HLA in healthy donors. A multiplex PCR was run with 60 Vbeta primers and 13 Jbeta primers. Clones were sequenced by immunoSEQ multiplex PCR, and TCRdb holds only the in-frame ones, with some missing. The sample holds tens of thousands of clones; approximately 81% are singletons and the top ten take under 4%. V gave up 9 bases and J gave up 0 bases, with 14 bases separating them. The CDR3 has 14 residues. Germline V gene lookup returns CDR1 SGHTA and CDR2 FQGNSA. Source material: PBMCs. This chain uses TRBV7-2 with TRBJ1-1; D is possibly TRBD1 (5 bases). This clonotype originated in a woman in her thirties or forties in good health and CMV-seronegative. CDR3 sequence reads: CASQGGLMNTEAFF. CDR3 bases: TGTGCCAGTCAGGGTGGCCTCATGAACACTGAAGCTTTCTTT.